What follows describes a single TCR beta chain. Its binding antigen is unknown. Base quality data are lacking; no much larger clone is found one base away. This entry is derived from a study of identical twins listed by TCRdb under 2016. Looking at the study overall: To test whether fetal clonotypes persist, this study deep-sequenced TCR alpha and beta repertoires from monozygotic twins, from unrelated adults of various ages, and from cord blood. To rule out contamination, the twin experiments were replicated at different times with different library preparation protocols. Study-wide findings and limitations: The excess sharing between twins in beta out-of-frame sequences was weaker because fewer shared sequences reduced the signal-to-noise ratio. Abundant cord blood beta clonotypes had fewer insertions, young adult naive repertoires showed a similar but weaker trend, and memory repertoires showed no such trend. Conclusions relied on cross-sectional statistical analysis, since the same donors could not be followed over many years. Invariant T cells such as MAIT and iNKT could partly confound zero-insertion analyses, although diverse VJ usage argued against such confounding for most clonotypes. Compared with coincidental sharing between unrelated individuals, out-of-frame TCR alpha sequences shared between twins showed an excess of sequences with low generation probability. In monozygotic twins, out-of-frame TCR alpha sharing was systematically underestimated by recombination models, although the models agreed with sharing between unrelated individuals.

To prepare the library, 5' RACE was applied. Sequencing was carried out with an Illumina HiSeq 2000. A universal primer binding site was introduced by template switching, and a unique molecular identifier was present in the final cDNA, enabling accurate counting of TCR cDNA molecules. First-strand cDNA for TCR alpha and beta chains was synthesized from specific primers in the conserved constant-segment region. To control for contamination, each cDNA library was double barcoded with a SMART-Mk sample barcode plus Illumina barcodes. TruSeq adapter sequences, together with Illumina sample barcodes, were added in two successive PCR steps. Sequencing of the TCR alpha and beta cDNA libraries was done on the Illumina HiSeq platform using custom primers. The authors' pipeline ran thus. MiGEC processed the raw reads to extract unique molecular identifiers, while MiXCR was used to determine the CDR3 positions. For each individual, recombination models were inferred using an EM algorithm with the repgenHMM and IGoR tools. Shared clonotype analysis was performed with the tcR package in R, normalizing sharing by the product of cloneset sizes. Out-of-frame nonproductive sequences were analyzed to study raw recombination free of thymic and clonal selection effects. TCRdb applied fastp at Q25 and MiXCR to the public reads, then kept only in-frame beta chains. Each entry is one CDR3 protein sequence, shown with its most common DNA and genes. The V and J calls here are based on TCRdb, not the publication. This sample gives approximately 410,000 distinct CDR3 sequences in total; approximately 17% of them show up just once. 9.5% to 15% of the sample comes from the top ten.

V loses 5 bases, J loses 2 bases, and the germline ends lie 10 bases apart. Including cysteine and phenylalanine, the CDR3 has 13 amino acids. The read is trimmed to its CDR3 DNA, 39 bases read in frame from base 1. CDR1 and CDR2 (SGHTA, FQGNSA) derive from the germline V gene. Every donor in the study was a healthy Caucasian. The study also sequenced three unrelated non-twin adults: a male aged 18 to 29, a male aged 50 to 59 and a female aged 50 to 59. Using Miltenyi CD45RO+ enrichment and human naive T-cell isolation kits, memory (CD45RO+) and naive T cells were isolated from PBMC. Sample: naive T cells sorted from blood. The sample's cell subset or site label, in plain terms: cells isolated with a human naive T-cell isolation kit. The receptor was derived from a man aged 50 or older in good health. The V and J genes are TRBV7-2 and TRBJ2-7; possibly the D gene is TRBD2, per 6 matching bases. The DNA sequence reads TGTGCCAGCAGCCGGGACTTTACCTACGAGCAGTACTTC. It codes for CASSRDFTYEQYF.